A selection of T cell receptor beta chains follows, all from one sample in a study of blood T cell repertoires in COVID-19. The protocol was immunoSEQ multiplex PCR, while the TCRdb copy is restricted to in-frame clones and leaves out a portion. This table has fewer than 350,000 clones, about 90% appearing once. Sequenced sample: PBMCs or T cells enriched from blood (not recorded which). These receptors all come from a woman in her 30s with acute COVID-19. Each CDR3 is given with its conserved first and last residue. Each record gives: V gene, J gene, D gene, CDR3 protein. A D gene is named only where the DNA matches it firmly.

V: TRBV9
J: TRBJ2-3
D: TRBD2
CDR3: CASSPGLAGVGDTQYF

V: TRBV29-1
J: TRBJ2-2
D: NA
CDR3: CSVYSGELFF

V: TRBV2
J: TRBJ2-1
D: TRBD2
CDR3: CASSEGLAGYGEQFF

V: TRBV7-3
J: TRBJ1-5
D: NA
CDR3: CASSLSRSQPQHF

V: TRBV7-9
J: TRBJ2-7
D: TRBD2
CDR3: CASSPGTRGEQYF

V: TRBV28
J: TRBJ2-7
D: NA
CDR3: CASSSGLPEQYF

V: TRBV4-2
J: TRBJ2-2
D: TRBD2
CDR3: CASSQSLAGGADGELFF

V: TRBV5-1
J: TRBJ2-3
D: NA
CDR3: CASLQASLGTDTQYF

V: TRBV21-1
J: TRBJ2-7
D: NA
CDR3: CVGTGEAYEQYF

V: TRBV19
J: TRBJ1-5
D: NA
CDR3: CASSSIHRVDQPQHF

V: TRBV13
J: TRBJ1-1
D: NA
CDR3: CASSLDGVRTEGLSNTEAFF

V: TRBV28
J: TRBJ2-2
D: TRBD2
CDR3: CASSLKRLADRGGELFF

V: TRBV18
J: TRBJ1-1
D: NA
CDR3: CASSPRVEDTEAFF

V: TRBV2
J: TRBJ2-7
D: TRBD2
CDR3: CASTRTSGFDEQYF

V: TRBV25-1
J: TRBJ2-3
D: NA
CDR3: CASSDQASTDTQYF

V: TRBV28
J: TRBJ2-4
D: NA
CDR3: CASSLSKAKNIQYF

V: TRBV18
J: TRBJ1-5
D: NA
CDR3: CASSTLPGLSSNQPQHF

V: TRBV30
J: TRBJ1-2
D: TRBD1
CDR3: CAWSVSAQGEVRYTF

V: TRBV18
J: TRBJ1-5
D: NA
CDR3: CASSSNPGGGNNQPQHF

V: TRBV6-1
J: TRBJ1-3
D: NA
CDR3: CASSETRTDGGIYF

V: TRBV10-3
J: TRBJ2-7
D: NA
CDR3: CAVTGGTREQYF

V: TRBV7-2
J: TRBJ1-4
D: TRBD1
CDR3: CASSLALWPGGNEKLFF